Sequencing of this T cell receptor beta chain was carried out in a study of blood T cells in healthy people across ages. In the study overall: With template switching, about one barcoded beta molecule was captured per two T cells.

Sample-barcoded 5' priming and a J-beta primer mix drove a second PCR of roughly 6 to 12 cycles. Tags on each cDNA molecule came from a template-switch adaptor with 12 random nucleotides. Per-sample output comprised a minimum of 2.5 million paired-end reads containing CDR3. Using its own MiXCR run on the 5' RACE reads, TCRdb lists one record per CDR3 protein. The sample lists over a million distinct CDR3 sequences, roughly two fifths occurring once. Germline-derived CDR1 and CDR2 are LGHNA and YNFKEQ. This CDR3 is 16 amino acids long. The receptor's source is a woman between 18 and 29 years old in good health. The sequenced sample was blood. This rearrangement joins TRBV4-2 to TRBJ2-4; D is perhaps TRBD1 (5 bases). The better agreement between TRBJ2-7 and the DNA end casts doubt on the J call. The CDR3 protein is CASSQDQTGGVYEQYF. CDR3 coding DNA: TGTGCCAGCAGCCAAGATCAAACAGGTGGAGTGTACGAGCAGTACTTC.